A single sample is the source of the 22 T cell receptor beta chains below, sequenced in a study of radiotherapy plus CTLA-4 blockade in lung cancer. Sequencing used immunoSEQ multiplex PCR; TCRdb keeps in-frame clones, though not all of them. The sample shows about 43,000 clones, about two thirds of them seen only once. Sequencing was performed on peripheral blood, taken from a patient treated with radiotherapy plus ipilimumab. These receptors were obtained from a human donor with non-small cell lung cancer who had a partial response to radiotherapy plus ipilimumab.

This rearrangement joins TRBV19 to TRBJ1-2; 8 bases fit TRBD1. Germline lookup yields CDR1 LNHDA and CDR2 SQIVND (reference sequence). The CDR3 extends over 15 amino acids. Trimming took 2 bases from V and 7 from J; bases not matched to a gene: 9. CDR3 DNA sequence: TGTGCCAGTAGTATAACCCTCACAGGGGGAGGTGGCTACACCTTC. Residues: CASSITLTGGGGYTF.

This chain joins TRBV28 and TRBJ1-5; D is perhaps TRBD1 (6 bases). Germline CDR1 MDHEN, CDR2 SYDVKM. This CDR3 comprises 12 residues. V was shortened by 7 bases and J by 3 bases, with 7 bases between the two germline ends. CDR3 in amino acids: CASTGANQPQHF. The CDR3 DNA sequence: TGTGCCAGCACAGGGGCCAATCAGCCCCAGCATTTT.

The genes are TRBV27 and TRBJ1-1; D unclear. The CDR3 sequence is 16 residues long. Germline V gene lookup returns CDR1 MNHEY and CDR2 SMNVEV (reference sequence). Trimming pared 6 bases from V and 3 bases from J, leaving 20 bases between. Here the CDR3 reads CASRLFSGLWDTEAFF. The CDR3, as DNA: TGTGCCAGCAGACTGTTTTCTGGACTGTGGGACACTGAAGCTTTCTTT.

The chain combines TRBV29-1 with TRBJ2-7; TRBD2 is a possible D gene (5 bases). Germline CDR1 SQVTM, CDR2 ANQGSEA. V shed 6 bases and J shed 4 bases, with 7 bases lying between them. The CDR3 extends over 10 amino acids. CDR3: CSVGDYEQYF. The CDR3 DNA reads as TGCAGCGTCGGGGATTACGAGCAGTACTTC.

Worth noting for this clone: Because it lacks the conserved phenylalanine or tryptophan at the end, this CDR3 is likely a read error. In nucleotides, the CDR3 is TGTGCCAGCAGACCAACGACACTGAATAATTCACCCCTCCACCTT. Protein sequence: CASRPTTLNNSPLHL. The chain carries TRBV6-5 and TRBJ1-6; D uncertain. The CDR3 runs 15 residues. Germline-derived CDR1 and CDR2 are MNHEY and SVGAGI. Deletions cut 6 bases from V and 5 bases from J, with 14 bases between.

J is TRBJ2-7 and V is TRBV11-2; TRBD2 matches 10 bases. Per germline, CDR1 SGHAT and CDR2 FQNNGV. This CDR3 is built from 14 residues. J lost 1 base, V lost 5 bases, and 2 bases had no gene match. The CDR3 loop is CASSLAGESYEQYF. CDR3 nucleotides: TGTGCCAGCAGCCTAGCGGGGGAATCCTACGAGCAGTACTTC.

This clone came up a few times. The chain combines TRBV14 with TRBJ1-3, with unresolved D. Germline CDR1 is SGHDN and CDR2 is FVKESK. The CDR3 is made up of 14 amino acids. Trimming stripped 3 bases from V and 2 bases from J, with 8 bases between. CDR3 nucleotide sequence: TGTGCCAGCAGCCATCAGTTAACTGGAAACACCATATATTTT. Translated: CASSHQLTGNTIYF.

The CDR3 DNA reads TGTGCCAGCATTGGACTAGCGGGAGGGCGGCAGTATTTT. Protein product: CASIGLAGGRQYF. This sequence joins TRBV6-1 and TRBJ2-3, with 15 bases aligning to TRBD2. V shed 7 bases and J 11 bases; nucleotides not matched to a gene: 4. Looked up from germline, CDR1 is MNHNS and CDR2 is SASEGT. The CDR3 has 13 amino acids.

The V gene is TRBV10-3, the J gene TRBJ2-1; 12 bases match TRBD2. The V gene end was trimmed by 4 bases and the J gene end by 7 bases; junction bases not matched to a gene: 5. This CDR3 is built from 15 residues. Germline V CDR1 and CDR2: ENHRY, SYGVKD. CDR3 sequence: CAISGLAGEDNEQFF. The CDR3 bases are TGTGCCATCAGTGGACTAGCGGGAGAGGATAATGAGCAGTTCTTC.

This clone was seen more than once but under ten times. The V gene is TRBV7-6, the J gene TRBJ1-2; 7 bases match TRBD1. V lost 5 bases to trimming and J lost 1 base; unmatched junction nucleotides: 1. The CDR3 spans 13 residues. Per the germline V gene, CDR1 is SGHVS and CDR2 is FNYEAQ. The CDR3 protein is CASSRDSNYGYTF. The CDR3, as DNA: TGTGCCAGCAGCCGGGACAGTAACTATGGCTACACCTTC.

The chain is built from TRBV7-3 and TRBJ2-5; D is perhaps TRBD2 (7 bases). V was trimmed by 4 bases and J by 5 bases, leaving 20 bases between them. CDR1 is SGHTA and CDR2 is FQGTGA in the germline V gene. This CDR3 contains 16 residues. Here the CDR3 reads CASSSRGGGLVETQYF. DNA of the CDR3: TGTGCCAGCAGCTCCCGGGGCGGGGGCCTCGTTGAGACCCAGTACTTC.

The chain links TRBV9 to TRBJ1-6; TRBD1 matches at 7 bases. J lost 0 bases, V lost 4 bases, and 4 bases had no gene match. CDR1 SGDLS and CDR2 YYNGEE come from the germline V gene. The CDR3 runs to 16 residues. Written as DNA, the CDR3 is TGTGCCAGCAGCTCGGGACAGAGCTCCTATAATTCACCCCTCCACTTT. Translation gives CASSSGQSSYNSPLHF.

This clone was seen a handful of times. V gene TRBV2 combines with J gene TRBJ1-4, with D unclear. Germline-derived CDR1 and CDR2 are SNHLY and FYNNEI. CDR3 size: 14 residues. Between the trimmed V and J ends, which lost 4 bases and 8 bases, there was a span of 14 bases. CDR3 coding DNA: TGTGCCAGCAGTGGGGGAGACGCTGGGGAAAAACTGTTTTTT. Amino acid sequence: CASSGGDAGEKLFF.

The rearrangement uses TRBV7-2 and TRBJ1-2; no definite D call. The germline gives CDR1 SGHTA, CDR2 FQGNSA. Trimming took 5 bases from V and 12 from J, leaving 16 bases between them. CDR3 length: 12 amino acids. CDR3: CASSHQAKDHTF. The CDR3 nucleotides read TGTGCCAGCAGCCACCAAGCCAAAGATCACACCTTC.

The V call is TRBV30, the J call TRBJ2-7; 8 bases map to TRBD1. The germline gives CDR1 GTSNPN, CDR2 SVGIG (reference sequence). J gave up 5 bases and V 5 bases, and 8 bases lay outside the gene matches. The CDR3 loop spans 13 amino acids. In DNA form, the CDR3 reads TGTGCCTGGTCGGGACAGGTTCTTGACGAGCAGTACTTC. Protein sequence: CAWSGQVLDEQYF.

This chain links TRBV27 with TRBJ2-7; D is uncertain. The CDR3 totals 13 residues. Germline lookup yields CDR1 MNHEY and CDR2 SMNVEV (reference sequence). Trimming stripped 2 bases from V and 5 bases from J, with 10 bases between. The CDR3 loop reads CASSLLGLDEQYF. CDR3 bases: TGTGCCAGCAGTTTACTTGGCCTCGACGAGCAGTACTTC.

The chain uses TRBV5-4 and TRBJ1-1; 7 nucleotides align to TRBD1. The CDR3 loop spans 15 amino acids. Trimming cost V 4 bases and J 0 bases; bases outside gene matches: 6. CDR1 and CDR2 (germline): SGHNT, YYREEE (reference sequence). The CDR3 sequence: CASSPRTGMNTEAFF. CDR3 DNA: TGTGCCAGCAGCCCCAGGACAGGTATGAACACTGAAGCTTTCTTT.

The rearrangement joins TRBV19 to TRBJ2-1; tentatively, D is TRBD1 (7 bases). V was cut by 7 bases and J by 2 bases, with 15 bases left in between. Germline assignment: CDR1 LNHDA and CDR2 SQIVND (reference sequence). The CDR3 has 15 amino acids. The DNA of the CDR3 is TGTGCCAGTATCGGAGGGGGCGCGACCTACAATGAGCAGTTCTTC. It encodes CASIGGGATYNEQFF.

The CDR3 DNA reads as TGTGCCAGCAGTTCCAATAGCAATCAGCCCCAGCATTTT. It codes for CASSSNSNQPQHF. This chain links TRBV6-5 with TRBJ1-5; D gene unclear. This CDR3 spans 13 amino acids. Germline V gene data show CDR1 as MNHEY and CDR2 as SVGAGI. V gave up 4 bases and J gave up 0 bases, with 4 bases separating them.

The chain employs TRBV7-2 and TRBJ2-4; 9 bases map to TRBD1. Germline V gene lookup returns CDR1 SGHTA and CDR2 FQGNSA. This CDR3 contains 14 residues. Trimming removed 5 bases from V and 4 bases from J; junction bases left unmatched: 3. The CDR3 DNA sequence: TGTGCCAGCAGCGGGGACAGGGTTAAAAACATTCAGTACTTC. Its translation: CASSGDRVKNIQYF.

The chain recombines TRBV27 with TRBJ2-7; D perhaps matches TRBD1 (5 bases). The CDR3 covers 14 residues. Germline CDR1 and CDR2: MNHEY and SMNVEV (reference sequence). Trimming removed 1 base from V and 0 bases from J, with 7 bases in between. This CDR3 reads CASSLWGSSYEQYF. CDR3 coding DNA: TGTGCCAGCAGTTTATGGGGCAGCTCCTACGAGCAGTACTTC.

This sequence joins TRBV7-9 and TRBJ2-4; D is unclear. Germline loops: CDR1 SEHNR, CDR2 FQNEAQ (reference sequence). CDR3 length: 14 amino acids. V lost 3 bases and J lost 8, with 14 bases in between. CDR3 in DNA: TGTGCCAGCAGCTTCGGCGGCTCACGGGACATTCAGTACTTC. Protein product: CASSFGGSRDIQYF.